These 5 T cell receptor beta chains were all obtained from the same sample, sequenced in a study of T cells in Graves' hyperthyroidism and ophthalmopathy (dated by TCRdb to between 2018 and 2021). Receptor libraries were prepared by multiplex PCR. Instrument used: Illumina HiSeq 2000. TCR beta CDR3 regions were amplified from RNA transcripts. For the first round of RT-PCR on the TCR CDR3, the HTBI primer set was used together with the Qiagen OneStep RT-PCR kit. Using fastp trimming at Q25 and MiXCR clonotype assembly, TCRdb reanalyzed the public sequencing data and kept in-frame beta chains. Rows with one shared CDR3 protein collapse into an entry with the most common genes and DNA. The sample table contains 250,000 to 300,000 distinct CDR3 sequences; only one count was recorded for about a sixth of them. The ten largest clones take up roughly 53% of the sample. Material for sequencing was blood. These receptors came from a woman aged 55-70 years with Graves' ophthalmopathy.

This clonotype was counted many times. CDR3: CASSLQGLRNEQYF. CDR3 DNA: TGTGCCAGCAGTCTACAGGGACTCAGAAACGAGCAGTACTTC. The chain combines TRBV28 with TRBJ2-7; the D gene could be TRBD1 or TRBD2 (6 bases each). Trimming took 5 bases from V and 5 from J, leaving 16 bases between them. CDR1 and CDR2 (germline): MDHEN, SYDVKM. The CDR3 is 14 amino acids. Complete variable domain (other parts from reference TRBV28 and TRBJ2-7): DVKVTQSSRYLVKRTGEKVFLECVQDMDHENMFWYRQDPGLGLRLIYFSYDVKMKEKGDIPEGYSVSREKKERFSLILESASTNQTSMYLCASSLQGLRNEQYFGPGTRLTVT.

This clonotype has at least ten counts. J is TRBJ1-2 and V is TRBV9; D gene ambiguous. V was cut by 6 bases and J by 4 bases, with 10 bases left in between. The length of the CDR3 is 12 residues. CDR1 is SGDLS and CDR2 is YYNGEE in the germline V gene. CDR3 sequence reads: CASTRPSYGYTF. The CDR3 DNA sequence: TGTGCCAGCACTCGACCCAGCTATGGCTACACCTTC.

In this sample, this clonotype turned up a few times. The gene calls are TRBV25-1 and TRBJ2-5; D possibly uses TRBD1 or TRBD2 (6 bases each). The CDR3 is 13 residues long. The V gene lost 3 bases and the J gene lost 5 bases, with 10 bases spanning the gap. Per germline, CDR1 MGHDK and CDR2 SYGVNS. This CDR3 is CASSDGGRETQYF. The CDR3 DNA is TGTGCCAGCAGTGATGGGGGGCGGGAGACCCAGTACTTC. Based on the CDR3 plus reference TRBV25-1 and TRBJ2-5, the full variable domain is EADIYQTPRYLVIGTGKKITLECSQTMGHDKMYWYQQDPGMELHLIHYSYGVNSTEKGDLSSESTVSRIRTEHFPLTLESARPSHTSQYLCASSDGGRETQYFGPGTRLLVL.

This clonotype was seen a few times. The chain employs TRBV6-2 or TRBV6-3 and TRBJ2-3, with D unclear. The CDR3 contains 16 residues. In germline, CDR1 is MNHEY, CDR2 SVGEGT. Trimming took off 6 bases at V and 1 base at J, with 17 bases between the two ends. CDR3 region: CASRDQTGQRTDTQYF. The DNA for the CDR3 is TGTGCCAGCAGAGACCAGACTGGTCAGCGCACAGATACGCAGTATTTT.

As for this clonotype: Compared with germline, one end of the junction differs, possibly owing to a read error. The chain has TRBV5-4 and TRBJ2-7, with TRBD1 identical over 7 bases. The length of the CDR3 is 15 residues. Per the germline V gene, CDR1 is SGHNT and CDR2 is YYREEE (reference sequence). CDR3 in amino acids: CTSSLTGTASYEQYF. Here the CDR3 DNA reads TGTACCAGCAGCTTGACCGGGACAGCATCCTACGAGCAGTACTTC.